These T cell receptor beta chains were read from a single sample in a study of control samples from healthy donors and cancer patients. TCRdb keeps only in-frame clones here, not all; method: immunoSEQ multiplex PCR. The table lists roughly 200,000 clones, about 94% of them singletons. Sequenced material: blood. The origin of the receptors is a man aged 45 to 65 in good health. Each CDR3 is given with its conserved first and last residue. A D gene is named only where the DNA matches it firmly. Clone size appears in some rows only: once, few, many, or a class for an expanded clone.

cdr3_nt cdr3_aa d_call clone_size j_call v_call
TGCGCCAGCAGATCTTACATCTCCTACGAGCAGTACTTC CASRSYISYEQYF NA NA TRBJ2-7 TRBV5-1
TGTGCCATCAGTGAGTCGTTAAACACCGGGGAGCTGTTTTTT CAISESLNTGELFF NA few TRBJ2-2 TRBV10-3
TGTGCCAGCAGTGATTTTAGCGGGGTAAACAATGAGCAGTTCTTC CASSDFSGVNNEQFF TRBD2 NA TRBJ2-1 TRBV2
TGCGCCAGCAGCTTGGAGGGGTCTGGAAACACCATATATTTT CASSLEGSGNTIYF NA NA TRBJ1-3 TRBV5-1
TGTGCCATCCCGGACACGGCTGGAAACACCATATATTTT CAIPDTAGNTIYF NA NA TRBJ1-3 TRBV12-3/TRBV12-4
TGTGCCACTGACGGACAGGGAAGGACCGGGGAGCTGTTTTTT CATDGQGRTGELFF TRBD1 NA TRBJ2-2 TRBV19
TGCGCCAGCAGCCAAGATCGAGACATTTCAGTCGGTGTCTATGGCTACACCTTC CASSQDRDISVGVYGYTF NA NA TRBJ1-2 TRBV4-3
TGTGCCACCCTTTCTCGGGGGCCCAACTATGGCTACACCTTC CATLSRGPNYGYTF NA NA TRBJ1-2 TRBV24-1
TGTGCCAGCAGCCAAGAGTTTCCAGGATATAATTCACCCCTCCACTTT CASSQEFPGYNSPLHF NA NA TRBJ1-6 TRBV3-1/TRBV3-2
TGTGCCAGCAGCCAGGTGGGCCTTATGAACACTGAAGCTTTCTTT CASSQVGLMNTEAFF NA NA TRBJ1-1 TRBV13
TGTGCCAGCAGTCGGACAGGGGGAGGAACTGAAGCTTTCTTT CASSRTGGGTEAFF TRBD1 NA TRBJ1-1 TRBV6-5
TGTGCCAGCAGCCAAGATGTAGGGGGCCGCTCCTACGAGCAGTACTTC CASSQDVGGRSYEQYF TRBD1 NA TRBJ2-7 TRBV4-2
TGCGCCAGCAGCTTGCGGGGACGGGGGTCCTACAATGAGCAGTTCTTC CASSLRGRGSYNEQFF NA NA TRBJ2-1 TRBV5-1
TGTGCCAGCAGCTCCTTAGCGGAGCTCAGCGAGCAGTACTTC CASSSLAELSEQYF NA NA TRBJ2-7 TRBV7-2
TGTGCCAGCAGACTCCGGGACCAACGGAACACTGAAGCTTTCTTT CASRLRDQRNTEAFF NA NA TRBJ1-1 TRBV6-5
TGTGCCAGCAGCGTAGCGGCGGGTGAAGACACTGAAGCTTTCTTT CASSVAAGEDTEAFF NA NA TRBJ1-1 TRBV9
TGTGCCAGCAGTGGAACCAGACAGAGGGTGAACACTGAAGCTTTCTTT CASSGTRQRVNTEAFF NA NA TRBJ1-1 TRBV6-1
TGCAGCGTTGAGTCGGGGAAAGTCAACTATGGCTACACCTTC CSVESGKVNYGYTF NA NA TRBJ1-2 TRBV29-1
TGTGCCAGCAGAACAGGGCAAACTTATGGCTACACCTTC CASRTGQTYGYTF NA NA TRBJ1-2 TRBV6-5
TGTGCCAGCAGTGAGGGGGGACAGGGTTATGAAAAACTGTTTTTT CASSEGGQGYEKLFF TRBD1 NA TRBJ1-4 TRBV2
TGCGCCAGCAGTGAGTCGACGGGGGCGCGGACTGAAGCTTTCTTT CASSESTGARTEAFF NA NA TRBJ1-1 TRBV10-1
TGTGCCAGTAGTATAGGGACTGTAGCTAACTATGGCTACACCTTC CASSIGTVANYGYTF NA NA TRBJ1-2 TRBV19
TGTGCCAGCAGTTTTACCGGGCCCCGGGGGGACACCGGGGAGCTGTTTTTT CASSFTGPRGDTGELFF TRBD2 NA TRBJ2-2 TRBV2
TGTGCCAGCAGCCTCCGGGACGGTCAGCCCCAGCATTTT CASSLRDGQPQHF NA NA TRBJ1-5 TRBV7-8
TGTGCCAGCTCACCCATTTCGACAGGGGATAACTATGGCTACACCTTC CASSPISTGDNYGYTF TRBD1 NA TRBJ1-2 TRBV18
TGTGCCAGCAGTGAAAGTGGAAACACCATATATTTT CASSESGNTIYF NA NA TRBJ1-3 TRBV6-1
TGTGCCAGCAGTCCCGCCCGGGGAGAGAAGGGCTATGGCTACACCTTC CASSPARGEKGYGYTF NA NA TRBJ1-2 TRBV27
TGTGCCAGCAGTGCCCAGGGAAATTCACCCCTCCACTTT CASSAQGNSPLHF NA NA TRBJ1-6 TRBV6-4
TGTGCCAGCAGCCGGGAGGGGGCTTATGGCTACACCTTC CASSREGAYGYTF TRBD1 NA TRBJ1-2 TRBV7-9
TGTGCCAGCAGTGAAGCGATAGGGGGCTCTGGCTACACCTTC CASSEAIGGSGYTF TRBD1 NA TRBJ1-2 TRBV6-1
TGTGCCAGCAGTTTAAAGGGGACAGGAAGGATCGGTGAGCAGTTCTTC CASSLKGTGRIGEQFF TRBD1 once TRBJ2-1 TRBV27
TGTGCCAGCACGGCTAACTATGGCTACACCTTC CASTANYGYTF NA once TRBJ1-2 TRBV28
TGTGCCATCAGTGACCGGCAGTATAGCAATCAGCCCCAGCATTTT CAISDRQYSNQPQHF NA NA TRBJ1-5 TRBV10-3
TGTGCCAGCAGTCAATCCGGGACAGGGATTTATGGCTACACCTTC CASSQSGTGIYGYTF TRBD1 NA TRBJ1-2 TRBV6-5
TGTGCCAGCAGTTACTCAGGTGCTGGCTCTGGAAACACCATATATTTT CASSYSGAGSGNTIYF NA NA TRBJ1-3 TRBV6-5
TGTGCCACCAGCAGAGACCTATCTAGTGGCTACACCTTC CATSRDLSSGYTF NA NA TRBJ1-2 TRBV15
TGTGCCACCAGCAGATCCGCGGGGACAGGGGTCTACAATGAGCAGTTCTTC CATSRSAGTGVYNEQFF TRBD1 NA TRBJ2-1 TRBV15
TGTGCCAGCAGCTTGGGGCCGGGGGGGGATTATACTGAAGCTTTCTTT CASSLGPGGDYTEAFF NA NA TRBJ1-1 TRBV5-4
TGTGCCAGCAGCTTAGTGAGGCCAAGGGCGGGCAAAGACGAGCAGTACTTC CASSLVRPRAGKDEQYF NA NA TRBJ2-7 TRBV7-2
TGCGCCAGCAGCTTGGTCGGGACAGGGGGCCAAGATACGCAGTATTTT CASSLVGTGGQDTQYF TRBD1 once TRBJ2-3 TRBV5-1
TGTGCCAGCAGCTTAACGGCAGGGACTGAAAAACTGTTTTTT CASSLTAGTEKLFF NA NA TRBJ1-4 TRBV11-2